This is a list of T cell receptor beta chains from one sample in a study of blood T cell repertoires in COVID-19. Produced via immunoSEQ multiplex PCR; TCRdb's table is partial and in-frame only. Here the sample spans about 140,000 clones, 85% to 90% being singletons. Input material: peripheral blood. The receptors stem from a human donor in a cohort sampled during active COVID-19. CDR3s include the opening cysteine and the closing phenylalanine or tryptophan. D genes are given only for firm matches. Clone size is shown for a subset of rows, as once, few, many or a class of expanded clone.

clone size	D gene	V gene	J gene	CDR3 length	CDR3 DNA	CDR3 protein
-	-	TRBV24-1	TRBJ2-3	14	TGTGCCACCAGTGATTCCTCTAGCACAGATACGCAGTATTTT	CATSDSSSTDTQYF
-	-	TRBV28	TRBJ1-5	16	TGTGCCAGCAGTTTATGGTCTGGGGCGAGCAATCAGCCCCAGCATTTT	CASSLWSGASNQPQHF
few	-	TRBV18	TRBJ2-7	13	TGTGCCAGCTCACCTCAGGGTTCCTACGAGCAGTACTTC	CASSPQGSYEQYF
-	-	TRBV12-2	TRBJ2-7	14	TGTGCAAGTCGCTTAGCTAGCGGGAGGGCCCCTCAGTACTTC	CASRLASGRAPQYF
once	TRBD2	TRBV19	TRBJ2-2	16	TGTGCCAGTACCTCGGGACTAGCGGGGACCACCGGGGAGCTGTTTTTT	CASTSGLAGTTGELFF
once	-	TRBV5-4	TRBJ2-2	15	TGTGCCAGCAGCTCCCCGGGGACGAACACCGGGGAGCTGTTTTTT	CASSSPGTNTGELFF
-	TRBD1	TRBV7-8	TRBJ2-7	15	TGTGCCAGCAGCTTAGCGGGACAGGGGTTATCCGAGCAGTACTTC	CASSLAGQGLSEQYF
few	TRBD1	TRBV7-8	TRBJ1-4	15	TGTGCCAGCAGCCGAGGGGTGAGGGGGCCTGAAAAACTGTTTTTT	CASSRGVRGPEKLFF
-	TRBD1	TRBV5-4	TRBJ2-6	18	TGTGCCAGCAGCTTGAGGACAGGAAAAGGCTCTGGGGCCAACGTCCTGACTTTC	CASSLRTGKGSGANVLTF
-	TRBD1	TRBV2	TRBJ1-4	18	TGTGCCAGCAGTCTGAGACAGGGCCGCTTTTCAACTAATGAAAAACTGTTTTTT	CASSLRQGRFSTNEKLFF
-	TRBD1	TRBV2	TRBJ2-7	17	TGTGCCAGCGGCCACCCCTCCTGGACAGGGGCACGCTTCGAGCAGTACTTC	CASGHPSWTGARFEQYF
-	-	TRBV6-4	TRBJ1-2	13	TGTGCCAGCAGTGACGGAGCAAATGATGGCTACACCTTC	CASSDGANDGYTF
-	TRBD1	TRBV11-2	TRBJ2-6	17	TGTGCCAGCACCCGGGACAGGCTCGACTCTGGGGCCAACGTCCTGACTTTC	CASTRDRLDSGANVLTF
-	TRBD1	TRBV7-6	TRBJ2-7	16	TGTGCCAGCAGCATCCATCTGGGACAGAACTCCTACGAGCAGTACTTC	CASSIHLGQNSYEQYF
-	TRBD1	TRBV6-5	TRBJ1-5	15	TGTGCCAGCAGCGAGACAGGGGTTGGGGGTCAGCCCCAGCATTTT	CASSETGVGGQPQHF
-	-	TRBV3-1/TRBV3-2	TRBJ2-6	13	TGTGCCAGCACGCCTACTGGGGCCAACGTCCTGACTTTC	CASTPTGANVLTF
-	-	TRBV27	TRBJ1-2	16	TGTGCCAGCAGCCCGGAGGGAAAAAGGCGTAACTATGGCTACACCTTC	CASSPEGKRRNYGYTF
-	TRBD2	TRBV7-2	TRBJ2-5	16	TGTGCCAGCAGCTTCCCGGGACTAGCGGGAGGGAAGACCCAGTACTTC	CASSFPGLAGGKTQYF
-	TRBD1	TRBV28	TRBJ1-5	15	TGTGCCAGCAGCCCTGAGACAGGGAGGAATCAGCCCCAGCATTTT	CASSPETGRNQPQHF
once	TRBD1	TRBV19	TRBJ1-2	13	TGTGCCAGTAGTAGGGCAGGGGGCTATGGCTACACCTTC	CASSRAGGYGYTF
-	TRBD1	TRBV5-1	TRBJ1-5	15	TGCGCCAGCAGCTTGGGCACAGGGGGCGGTCAGCCCCAGCATTTT	CASSLGTGGGQPQHF
-	-	TRBV5-1	TRBJ2-2	16	TGCGCCAGCAGCTTTGTGGTAGGGGGTAACACCGGGGAGCTGTTTTTT	CASSFVVGGNTGELFF
-	TRBD2	TRBV27	TRBJ2-1	16	TGTGCCAGCAGTTTGGTCGGGGGGGATTCCTACAATGAGCAGTTCTTC	CASSLVGGDSYNEQFF
-	-	TRBV15	TRBJ1-5	13	TGTGCCACCAGCACAGGGAATCATCAGCCCCAGCATTTT	CATSTGNHQPQHF
-	-	TRBV4-1	TRBJ1-5	17	TGCGCCAGCAGCCAAGATCTATGGGGAGGTAGCAATCAGCCCCAGCATTTT	CASSQDLWGGSNQPQHF
-	TRBD2	TRBV5-3	TRBJ2-3	20	TGTGCCAGAAGCGGACCGGGACTAGCGGGGGGGCCATGTCCTGCTGATACGCAGTATTTT	CARSGPGLAGGPCPADTQYF
-	TRBD1	TRBV19	TRBJ2-2	15	TGTGCCAGTAGCCACAGGGGCCCTGGGACCGGGGAGCTGTTTTTT	CASSHRGPGTGELFF
once	TRBD1	TRBV5-1	TRBJ2-1	15	TGCGCCAGCAGCTCCCCGGACAGGAGATACAATGAGCAGTTCTTC	CASSSPDRRYNEQFF
-	-	TRBV9	TRBJ1-1	15	TGTGCCAGCAGCCCCGAGGGCCAGGCGAGTACTGAAGCTTTCTTT	CASSPEGQASTEAFF
-	-	TRBV7-3	TRBJ2-2	13	TGTGCCAGCAGCTTACAGGGATACGGGGAGCTGTTTTTT	CASSLQGYGELFF
-	TRBD1	TRBV12-5	TRBJ2-7	14	TGTGCTAGTGGTTTGGTACCGGGACAGTACGAGCAGTACTTC	CASGLVPGQYEQYF
-	-	TRBV5-1	TRBJ1-6	13	TGCGCCAGCAGCTTAAGTACCGGGAGTGCCCTCCACTTT	CASSLSTGSALHF
-	-	TRBV5-1	TRBJ2-2	14	TGCGCCAGCTACCCAGGGGATCTACCCGGGGAGCTGTTTTTT	CASYPGDLPGELFF
-	TRBD1	TRBV6-6	TRBJ1-3	19	TGTGCCAGCAGACGACAACCCTGGGACAGCCAACACTCTGGAAACACCATATATTTT	CASRRQPWDSQHSGNTIYF
-	TRBD2	TRBV7-3	TRBJ2-3	16	TGTGCCAGCAGCGTCCTAGCGGGGGGTACAACAGATACGCAGTATTTT	CASSVLAGGTTDTQYF
few	-	TRBV18	TRBJ2-2	14	TGTGCCAGCTCATCTTCACAGGGCCACGGGGAGCTGTTTTTT	CASSSSQGHGELFF
once	-	TRBV2	TRBJ2-7	14	TGTGCCAGCAGTGAAGATGGGCAGGGTCGGTGGCAGTACTTC	CASSEDGQGRWQYF
-	-	TRBV28	TRBJ1-5	15	TGTGCCAGCAACCCCAGGGATTATAGCAATCAGCCCCAGCATTTT	CASNPRDYSNQPQHF
-	TRBD1	TRBV27	TRBJ2-7	14	TGTGCCAGCAGGCTACAGGGGTACTCCTACGAGCAGTACTTC	CASRLQGYSYEQYF
few	TRBD1	TRBV11-2	TRBJ1-4	14	TGTGCCAGCAGCTTTGGACAGGCTAATGAAAAACTGTTTTTT	CASSFGQANEKLFF